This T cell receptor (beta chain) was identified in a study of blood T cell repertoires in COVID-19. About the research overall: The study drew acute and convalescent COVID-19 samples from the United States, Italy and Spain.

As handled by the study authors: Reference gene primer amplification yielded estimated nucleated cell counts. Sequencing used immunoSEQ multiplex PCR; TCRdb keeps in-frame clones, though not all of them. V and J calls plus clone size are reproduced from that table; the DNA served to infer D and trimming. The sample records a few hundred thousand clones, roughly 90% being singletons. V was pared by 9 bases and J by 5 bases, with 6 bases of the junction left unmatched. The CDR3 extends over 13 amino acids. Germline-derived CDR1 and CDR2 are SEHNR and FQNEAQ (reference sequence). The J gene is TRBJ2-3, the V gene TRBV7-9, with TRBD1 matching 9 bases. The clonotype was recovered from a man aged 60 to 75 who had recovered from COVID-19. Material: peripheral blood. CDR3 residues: CASWWTGEDTQYF. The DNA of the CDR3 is TGTGCCAGTTGGTGGACAGGGGAAGATACGCAGTATTTT.